This T cell receptor (beta chain) originates from a study of blood T cell repertoires in COVID-19. Across the study: PBMCs, B-cell-depleted T cells, or T cells provided the cDNA or gDNA that made up the material.

The CDR3 is 12 amino acids. Germline CDR1 is SGDLS and CDR2 is YYNGEE. V was cut by 5 bases and J by 8 bases, with 13 bases left in between. Measured with immunoSEQ multiplex PCR; TCRdb has only the in-frame clones, and not every one. The profile shows about 350,000 clones, less than 90% of them singletons. Participant ages covered about 18 to 89 years across about 22 US areas. What the recovered Cohort 3 donors had was two negative PCRs, clearance, or symptom resolution. The specimen sequenced was PBMCs or T cells enriched from blood (not recorded which). V and J are TRBV9 and TRBJ1-1, with TRBD1 as a possible D gene (6 bases). This receptor was taken from a woman aged 25 to 39 who had recovered from COVID-19. The CDR3 coding sequence is TGTGCCAGCAGTCCATGGACAGCCGAAGCTTTCTTT. Translating gives CASSPWTAEAFF.